These T cell receptor beta chains were read from a single sample in a study of T cell responses to AZD1222 COVID-19 vaccine. Using immunoSEQ multiplex PCR, the repertoire was profiled, and TCRdb retains in-frame clones only, with some absent. The table includes some 86,000 clones, just over 90% detected once. The sequencing used peripheral blood, collected 28 days after the second AZD1222 dose. These receptors all stem from an adult who received the AZD1222 COVID-19 vaccine. Each CDR3 is given with its conserved first and last residue. D genes are given only for firm matches. Size tells how often a clone was seen (once, few, many) or the class of an expanded clone, and some rows leave it out.

D gene	V gene	clone size	J gene	CDR3 protein	CDR3 DNA
TRBD1	TRBV5-1	-	TRBJ1-1	CASRKQGANTEAFF	TGCGCCAGCAGAAAACAGGGGGCGAACACTGAAGCTTTCTTT
TRBD1	TRBV28	-	TRBJ1-5	CASSSPSDRGSYSNQPQHF	TGTGCCAGCAGTTCCCCTTCCGACAGGGGGTCCTATAGCAATCAGCCCCAGCATTTT
-	TRBV5-5	-	TRBJ1-1	CASSLAGGMNTEAFF	TGTGCCAGCAGCTTGGCTGGAGGGATGAACACTGAAGCTTTCTTT
TRBD2	TRBV3-1/TRBV3-2	-	TRBJ2-3	CASSPRGGSDTQYF	TGTGCCAGCAGCCCCCGGGGGGGGTCAGATACGCAGTATTTT
-	TRBV7-2	-	TRBJ1-2	CASSSLRQALRGYGYTF	TGTGCCAGCAGCTCCTTGAGACAGGCCCTTAGGGGCTATGGCTACACCTTC
-	TRBV7-2	-	TRBJ1-3	CAIRPDSGNTIYF	TGTGCCATCAGACCGGACTCTGGAAACACCATATATTTT
-	TRBV7-3	once	TRBJ2-7	CASSFGDHSYEQYF	TGTGCCAGCAGCTTCGGGGACCATTCCTACGAGCAGTACTTC
TRBD2	TRBV7-2	-	TRBJ2-7	CASSSGTSPFQYF	TGTGCCAGCAGCTCCGGGACTAGCCCTTTTCAGTACTTC
TRBD2	TRBV3-1/TRBV3-2	-	TRBJ2-7	CASSQVASGALEQYF	TGTGCCAGCAGCCAAGTCGCTAGCGGGGCCCTTGAGCAGTACTTC
-	TRBV28	-	TRBJ1-5	CASNRDLVYQPQHF	TGTGCCAGCAACAGGGATCTGGTCTATCAGCCCCAGCATTTT
-	TRBV19	few	TRBJ1-4	CASSIVRGMIREKLFF	TGTGCCAGTAGTATAGTACGGGGAATGATACGGGAAAAACTGTTTTTT
-	TRBV3-1/TRBV3-2	once	TRBJ1-2	CASSHPDSYGYTF	TGTGCCAGCAGCCACCCCGACAGCTATGGCTACACCTTC
-	TRBV28	-	TRBJ1-5	CASSLLRRVHNQPQHF	TGTGCCAGCAGTTTATTGCGCAGGGTGCACAATCAGCCCCAGCATTTT
-	TRBV3-1/TRBV3-2	-	TRBJ1-5	CASSQTPVGGGNQPQHF	TGTGCCAGCAGCCAAACTCCAGTTGGGGGCGGCAATCAGCCCCAGCATTTT
-	TRBV4-1	-	TRBJ1-5	CASSHIATGFASNQPQHF	TGCGCCAGCAGCCATATCGCCACAGGATTTGCTAGCAATCAGCCCCAGCATTTT
TRBD2	TRBV2	-	TRBJ2-1	CASLAGPSYNEQFF	TGTGCCAGTTTAGCGGGGCCCTCCTACAATGAGCAGTTCTTC
TRBD2	TRBV10-3	-	TRBJ2-3	CAISVPSGEVTDTQYF	TGTGCCATCAGTGTGCCTAGCGGGGAGGTCACAGATACGCAGTATTTT
-	TRBV21-1	-	TRBJ2-7	CASSKGTRSSYEQYF	TGTGCCAGCAGCAAAGGGACTAGGAGCTCCTACGAGCAGTACTTC
-	TRBV30	once	TRBJ2-4	CAWSVTRYEAKNIQYF	TGTGCCTGGAGTGTTACCCGATATGAAGCCAAAAACATTCAGTACTTC
-	TRBV4-1	-	TRBJ2-5	CASSQGGVTSTQTQYF	TGCGCCAGCAGCCAAGGCGGAGTAACTAGCACCCAGACCCAGTACTTC
TRBD1	TRBV11-3	-	TRBJ2-7	CASSLEQGPTYEQYF	TGTGCCAGCAGCTTAGAACAGGGGCCAACCTACGAGCAGTACTTC
-	TRBV3-1/TRBV3-2	-	TRBJ2-5	CASSQGGSETQYF	TGTGCCAGCAGCCAAGGAGGGTCGGAGACCCAGTACTTC
-	TRBV6-5	once	TRBJ1-2	CATLLAGGYTF	TGTGCCACTCTCCTAGCCGGAGGCTACACCTTC
TRBD2	TRBV5-5	-	TRBJ2-1	CASSYPGLAAQSSYNEQFF	TGTGCCAGCAGTTACCCGGGACTAGCCGCCCAAAGCTCCTACAATGAGCAGTTCTTC
-	TRBV24-1	-	TRBJ1-2	CATSDWLNGYTF	TGTGCCACCAGTGATTGGTTAAATGGCTACACCTTC
-	TRBV10-3	-	TRBJ2-3	CAISSTGSDTDTQYF	TGTGCCATCAGTTCGACAGGATCAGACACAGATACGCAGTATTTT
TRBD1	TRBV6-2/TRBV6-3	-	TRBJ1-6	CASSKDRGIFYNSPLHF	TGTGCCAGCAGTAAAGACAGGGGGATCTTCTATAATTCACCCCTCCACTTT
TRBD1	TRBV7-9	-	TRBJ2-7	CASSFTGGDYEQYF	TGTGCCAGCAGCTTCACAGGGGGAGACTACGAGCAGTACTTC
-	TRBV6-5	-	TRBJ1-2	CASRLRENYGYTF	TGTGCCAGCAGGCTCAGGGAGAACTATGGCTACACCTTC
-	TRBV9	-	TRBJ1-2	CASSDPMLGYTF	TGTGCCAGCAGCGATCCGATGTTGGGCTACACCTTC
-	TRBV10-3	once	TRBJ2-2	CAISVTPDTGELFF	TGTGCCATCAGTGTAACGCCGGACACCGGGGAGCTGTTTTTT
TRBD2	TRBV3-1/TRBV3-2	-	TRBJ2-1	CASSTGLAGVNEQFF	TGTGCCAGCAGCACGGGACTAGCTGGGGTCAATGAGCAGTTCTTC
TRBD1	TRBV2	-	TRBJ1-5	CASSLDRAQPQHF	TGTGCCAGCAGTTTGGACAGGGCTCAGCCCCAGCATTTT
-	TRBV18	-	TRBJ1-3	CASSPPTRNTIYF	TGTGCCAGCTCACCACCGACCCGAAACACCATATATTTT
TRBD2	TRBV7-2	-	TRBJ2-3	CASSLRLAGGTSTDTQYF	TGTGCCAGCAGCTTACGCCTAGCGGGGGGGACTAGCACAGATACGCAGTATTTT
-	TRBV19	-	TRBJ2-1	CASSTAGQVAYNEQFF	TGTGCCAGTAGTACAGCGGGACAGGTGGCCTACAATGAGCAGTTCTTC